This section outlines one T cell receptor (beta chain) sequence together with its context. Its antigen is undetermined. This entry is derived from a study of cytomegalovirus exposure and HLA in healthy donors. General study findings and limits: TRBV6-2, TRBV6-3 and other indistinguishable V segments were excluded. A later analysis found most CMV-associated TCR beta chains apparently HLA-restricted. Overall, roughly 170 TCR beta chains were annotated as cytomegalovirus-associated. Accurate prediction of HLA-A and HLA-B alleles (for most subjects) was reportedly achieved from TCR beta sequences.

The germline V gene has CDR1 MNHEY and CDR2 SMNVEV (reference sequence). The CDR3 is 14 amino acids. V shed 3 bases, J shed 8 bases, and the junction held 5 bases outside the gene matches. With 60 Vbeta and 13 Jbeta primers, the PCR was carried out. Data came from immunoSEQ multiplex PCR; TCRdb stores just in-frame clones and leaves some out. The repertoire includes some 100,000 clones, about 85% of them detected once, and approximately 4% sits in the top ten. J is TRBJ2-1 and V is TRBV27, with 9 bases that match TRBD1. Sequenced input: PBMCs. This TCR derives from a man aged 25-45 years in good health and CMV-seronegative. The CDR3 DNA follows: TGTGCCAGCAGTTTTGAGGACAGGGGCCATGAGCAGTTCTTC. This translates into CASSFEDRGHEQFF.